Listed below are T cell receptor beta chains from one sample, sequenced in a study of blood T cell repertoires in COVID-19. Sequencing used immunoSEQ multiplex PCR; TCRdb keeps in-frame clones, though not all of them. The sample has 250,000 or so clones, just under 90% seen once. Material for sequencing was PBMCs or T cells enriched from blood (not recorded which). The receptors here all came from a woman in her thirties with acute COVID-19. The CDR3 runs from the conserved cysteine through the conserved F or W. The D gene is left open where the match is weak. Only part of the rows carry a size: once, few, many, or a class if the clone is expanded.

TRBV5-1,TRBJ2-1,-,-,TGCGCCAGCAGCTCGGGACTCCATTCGGACAATGAGCAGTTCTTC,CASSSGLHSDNEQFF
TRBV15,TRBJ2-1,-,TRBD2,TGTGCCACCAGTACCGGGACTAGCGGACAGCGAAGCTCCTACAATGAGCAGTTCTTC,CATSTGTSGQRSSYNEQFF
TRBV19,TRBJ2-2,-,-,TGTGCCAGCCGCGGGGCTACGAACACCGGGGAGCTGTTTTTT,CASRGATNTGELFF
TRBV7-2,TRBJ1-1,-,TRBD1,TGTGCCAGCAGCGTACAGGGGGGTAACACTGAAGCTTTCTTT,CASSVQGGNTEAFF
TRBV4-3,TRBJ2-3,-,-,TGCGCCAGCAGCCAGGGGGGACGATGGGATACGCAGTATTTT,CASSQGGRWDTQYF
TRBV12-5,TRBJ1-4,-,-,TGTGCTAGTGGTTTGGTCCCAAGTCACAGGGTGTGTGAAAAACTGTTTTTT,CASGLVPSHRVCEKLFF
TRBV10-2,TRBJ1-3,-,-,TGCGCCAGCAGTGAACCCCTACACACCATATATTTT,CASSEPLHTIYF
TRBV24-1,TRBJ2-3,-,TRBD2,TGTGCCACCAGTGATCCCCGGGGTAGCGGGAGTGCTGGTAGCACAGATACGCAGTATTTT,CATSDPRGSGSAGSTDTQYF
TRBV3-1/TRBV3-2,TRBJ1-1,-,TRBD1,TGTGCCAGCAGCCAAGCAGGGACAGGGGTCGACACTGAAGCTTTCTTT,CASSQAGTGVDTEAFF
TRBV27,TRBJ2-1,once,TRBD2,TGTGCCAGCAGAACGACTAGCGGGGAGCAGTTCTTC,CASRTTSGEQFF
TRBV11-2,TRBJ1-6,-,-,TGTGCCAGCAGCTTAGATCAGGGGAGTGGTTCTTCACCCCTCCACTTT,CASSLDQGSGSSPLHF
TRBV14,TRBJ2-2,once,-,TGTGCCAGCACCCGAGGGCCTACCGGGGAGCTGTTTTTT,CASTRGPTGELFF
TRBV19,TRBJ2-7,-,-,TGTGCCAGTAGTTTTCGCGAGGCCTACGAGCAGTACTTC,CASSFREAYEQYF
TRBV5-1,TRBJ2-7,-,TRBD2,TGCGCCAGCAGCTCAGCGGGAGGTTATGAAAACTACGAGCAGTACTTC,CASSSAGGYENYEQYF
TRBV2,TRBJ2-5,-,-,TGTGCCAGCAGTGAGGGTCAGGGGCAGGGGACCCAGTACTTC,CASSEGQGQGTQYF
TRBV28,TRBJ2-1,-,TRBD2,TGTGCCAGCAGTTCCCACAGCGGGGCCGACAATGAGCAGTTCTTC,CASSSHSGADNEQFF
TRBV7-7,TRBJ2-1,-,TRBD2,TGTGCCAGCAGCTTAGCGGGCGGGAGTGTCTCCTACAATGAGCAGTTCTTC,CASSLAGGSVSYNEQFF
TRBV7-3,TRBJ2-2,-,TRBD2,TGTGCCAGCAGCTTAACGTTTACTAGCGGGAGCTCCACCGGGGAGCTGTTTTTT,CASSLTFTSGSSTGELFF
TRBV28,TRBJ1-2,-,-,TGTGCCAGCAGTTCTCCTCAATCACGGGATGGCTACACCTTC,CASSSPQSRDGYTF
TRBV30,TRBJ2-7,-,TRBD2,TGTGCCTGGAGTGGGGGCGGAGCGGGAGTTGGGGAGCAGTACTTC,CAWSGGGAGVGEQYF
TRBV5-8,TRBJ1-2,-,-,TGTGCCAGCAGCTTCCCGGGAAACTATGGCTACACCTTC,CASSFPGNYGYTF
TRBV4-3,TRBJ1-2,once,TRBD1,TGCGCCAGCAGCCAAGCCGGGACAGCCGTTGGCTACACCTTC,CASSQAGTAVGYTF
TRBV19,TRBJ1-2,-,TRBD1,TGTGCCAGTAGTCCGGGACAGGGGAACTATGGCTACACCTTC,CASSPGQGNYGYTF
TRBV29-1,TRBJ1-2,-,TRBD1,TGCAGCGTTGTAAGACAGGGGGCGTCTGACTATGGCTACACCTTC,CSVVRQGASDYGYTF
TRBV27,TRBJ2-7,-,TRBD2,TGTGCCAGCAGTCCCGGACTAGCGGCCTCCTACGAGCAGTACTTC,CASSPGLAASYEQYF
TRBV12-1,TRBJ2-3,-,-,TGTGCCAGCAGCAAACCGGGACTAGCGGTACGGGAAACGCAGTATTTT,CASSKPGLAVRETQYF
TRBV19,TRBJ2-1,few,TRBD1,TGTGCCAGTAGTATCCCGACAGGGGGTTCCTACAATGAGCAGTTCTTC,CASSIPTGGSYNEQFF
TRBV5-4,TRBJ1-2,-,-,TGTGCCAGCAGCGATCGACAGAATGGCTACACCTTC,CASSDRQNGYTF
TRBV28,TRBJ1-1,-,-,TGTGCCAGCAGTCTCACAGGGTTGGACACTGAAGCTTTCTTT,CASSLTGLDTEAFF
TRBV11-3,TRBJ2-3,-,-,TGTGCCAGCAGACAAGGAGGCACAGATACGCAGTATTTT,CASRQGGTDTQYF
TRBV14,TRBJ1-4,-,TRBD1,TGTGCCAGCAGCCAGCGGACAGGCTCTAATGAAAAACTGTTTTTT,CASSQRTGSNEKLFF
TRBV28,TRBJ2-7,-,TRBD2,TGTGCCAGCAGTTCGACTAGCGGGAGTCTGGGCGAGCAGTACTTC,CASSSTSGSLGEQYF
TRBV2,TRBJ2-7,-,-,TGTGCCTGTAGGTCCGGGCAAGGGGTCTACGAGCAGTACTTC,CACRSGQGVYEQYF
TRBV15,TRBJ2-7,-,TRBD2,TGTGCCACCAGCGGGGACCCAGGGACTAGCGGGTACTACGAGCAGTACTTC,CATSGDPGTSGYYEQYF
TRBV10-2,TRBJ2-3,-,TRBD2,TGCGCCAGCAGTGTGGTAGCGGGGCACACAGATACGCAGTATTTT,CASSVVAGHTDTQYF
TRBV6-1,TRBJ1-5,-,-,TGTGCCAGCAGTGAAGCACAGGGTCAGCCCCAGCATTTT,CASSEAQGQPQHF
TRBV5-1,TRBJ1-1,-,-,TGCGCCAGCAGCTTGGATCGTCCGGGAGGTTGGACTGAAGCTTTCTTT,CASSLDRPGGWTEAFF
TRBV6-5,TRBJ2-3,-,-,TGTGCCAGCAGCCCGGGAGTCACAGATACGCAGTATTTT,CASSPGVTDTQYF
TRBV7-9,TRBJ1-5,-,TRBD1,TGTGCCAGCACCTCCCTGGAGGGGGCGATAAATAGCAATCAGCCCCAGCATTTT,CASTSLEGAINSNQPQHF
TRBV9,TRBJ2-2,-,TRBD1,TGTGCCAGCAGCACAACAGGGGGCCGAGAGCTGTTTTTT,CASSTTGGRELFF
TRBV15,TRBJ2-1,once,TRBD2,TGTGCCACCAGCAGAGACGGGAGACTAGCGGGAGCCATCACAAGCAATGAGCAGTTCTTC,CATSRDGRLAGAITSNEQFF
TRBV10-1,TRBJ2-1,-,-,TGCGCCAGCAGTATCGGGAGCTCCTACAATGAGCAGTTCTTC,CASSIGSSYNEQFF
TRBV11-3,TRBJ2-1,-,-,TGTGCCAGCAGCCCAGGGGGGCAAGGTTACAATGAGCAGTTCTTC,CASSPGGQGYNEQFF
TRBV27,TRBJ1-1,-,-,TGTGCCAGCAGTTTATCGGATAGGGGATCGAAGTTCTTT,CASSLSDRGSKFF
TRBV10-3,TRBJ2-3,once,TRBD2,TGTGCCATCAACCAAGCGGGAGTTGGAACAGATACGCAGTATTTT,CAINQAGVGTDTQYF
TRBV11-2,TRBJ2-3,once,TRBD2,TGTGCCAGCAGCTTGCTAGCGGGAGGCACAGATACGCAGTATTTT,CASSLLAGGTDTQYF
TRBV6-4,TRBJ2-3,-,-,TGTGCCAGCAGTGTCAGGGGCGCCCCCGATACGCAGTATTTT,CASSVRGAPDTQYF
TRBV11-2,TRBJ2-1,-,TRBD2,TGTGCCAGCAGCCTATTCGGGGGAGGGCCGGATGAGCAGTTCTTC,CASSLFGGGPDEQFF
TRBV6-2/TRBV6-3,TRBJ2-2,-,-,TGTGCCAGCAGTGTCGGGACAAACACCGGGGAGCTGTTTTTT,CASSVGTNTGELFF
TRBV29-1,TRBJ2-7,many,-,TGCAGCGTTGGAGGGTTGCAAGGCGAGCAGTACTTC,CSVGGLQGEQYF
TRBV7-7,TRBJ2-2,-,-,TGTGCTAGCAGCTTAGCCGGAGCAGGGGCCACCGGGGAGCTGTTTTTT,CASSLAGAGATGELFF